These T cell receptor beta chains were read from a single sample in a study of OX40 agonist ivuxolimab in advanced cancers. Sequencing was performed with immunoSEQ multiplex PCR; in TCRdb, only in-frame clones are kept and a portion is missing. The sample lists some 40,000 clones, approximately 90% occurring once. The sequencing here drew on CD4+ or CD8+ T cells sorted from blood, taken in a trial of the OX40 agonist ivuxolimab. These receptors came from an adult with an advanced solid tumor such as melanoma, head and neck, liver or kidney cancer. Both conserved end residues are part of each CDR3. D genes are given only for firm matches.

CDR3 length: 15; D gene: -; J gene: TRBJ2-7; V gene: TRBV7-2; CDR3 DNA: TGTGCCAGCAGCCTGGGGGTCCCGCCTTCCTACGAGCAGTACTTC; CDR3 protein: CASSLGVPPSYEQYF
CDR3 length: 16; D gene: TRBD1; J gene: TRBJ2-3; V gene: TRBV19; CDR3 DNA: TGTGCCAGTAGTCCGAGCCCGGGACAGGGGATATTGGAGCAGTATTTT; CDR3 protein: CASSPSPGQGILEQYF
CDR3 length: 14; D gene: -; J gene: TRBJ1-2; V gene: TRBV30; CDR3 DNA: TGTGCCTGGGGGGAGACAGGACTCTTCTATGGCTACACCTTC; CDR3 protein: CAWGETGLFYGYTF
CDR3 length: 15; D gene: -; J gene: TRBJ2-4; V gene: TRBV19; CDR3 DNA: TGTGCCAGTAGTCCTTGGTCCGGAGCCAAAAACATTCAGTACTTC; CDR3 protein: CASSPWSGAKNIQYF
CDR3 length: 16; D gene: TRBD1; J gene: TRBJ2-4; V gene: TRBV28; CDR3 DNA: TGTGCCAGCAGTCTCGGGACAGAATTAGCCAAAAACATTCAGTACTTC; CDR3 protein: CASSLGTELAKNIQYF
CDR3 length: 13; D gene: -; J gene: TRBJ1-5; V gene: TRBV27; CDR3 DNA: TGTGCCAGCAGTTTAACAGGAGGGCAGCCCCAGCATTTT; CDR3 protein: CASSLTGGQPQHF
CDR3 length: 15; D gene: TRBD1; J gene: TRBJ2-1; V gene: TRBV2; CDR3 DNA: TGTGCCAGCAGAGTCCCGGGACAGGTCTGGGATGAGCAGTTCTTC; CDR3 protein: CASRVPGQVWDEQFF
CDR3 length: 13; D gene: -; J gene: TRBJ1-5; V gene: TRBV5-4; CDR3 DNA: TGTGCCAGCAGCTTGGAAGGTGGCGCTTCCCAGCATTTT; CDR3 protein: CASSLEGGASQHF
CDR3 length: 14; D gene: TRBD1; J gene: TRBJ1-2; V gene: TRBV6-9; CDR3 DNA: TGTGCCAGCAGCCTAAGACAGGGGGTCTATGGCTACACCTTC; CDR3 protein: CASSLRQGVYGYTF
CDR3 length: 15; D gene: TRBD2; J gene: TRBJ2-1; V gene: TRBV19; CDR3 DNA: TGTGCCAGTAGTCCCAGCGGGGGGACTCTAAATGAGCAGTTCTTC; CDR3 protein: CASSPSGGTLNEQFF
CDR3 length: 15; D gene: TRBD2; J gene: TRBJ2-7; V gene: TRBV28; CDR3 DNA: TGTGCCAGCAGTTTTTGGGCGGGAGGAGTTCCCGAGCAGTACTTC; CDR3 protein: CASSFWAGGVPEQYF